Following are 32 T cell receptor beta chains from one sample sequenced in a study of a mutant IDH1 vaccine in newly diagnosed glioma. Regarding time point: week 5, during vaccination. In every dose of vaccine, 300 ug of mutant IDH1 20-mer peptide was given alongside topical imiquimod. TCRdb's table, derived via immunoSEQ multiplex PCR, lists solely in-frame clones and lacks some. The sample has nearly 30,000 clones; around 90% are singletons. Their recognized antigens are unknown. Sample: peripheral blood mononuclear cells (PBMCs), taken from a glioma patient whose treatment included an IDH1 peptide vaccine. These receptor sequences come from a woman between 35 and 50 years old with glioma. Some clones in this sample may be carry-over from other donors' samples.

This clone is judged medium-sized. The gene calls are TRBV28 and TRBJ2-7; 10 nucleotides align to TRBD2. Germline lookup yields CDR1 MDHEN and CDR2 SYDVKM. The CDR3 is 13 residues long. With V trimmed by 10 bases and J by 6 bases, 9 bases remained unmatched. The CDR3 loop is CATSLAGGLEQYF. In DNA, the CDR3 is TGTGCCACCTCCTTAGCGGGAGGTCTCGAGCAGTACTTC. The variable domain in full, completed from reference TRBV28 and TRBJ2-7, reads DVKVTQSSRYLVKRTGEKVFLECVQDMDHENMFWYRQDPGLGLRLIYFSYDVKMKEKGDIPEGYSVSREKKERFSLILESASTNQTSMYLCATSLAGGLEQYFGPGTRLTVT.

The chain joins TRBV9 to TRBJ2-2; 10 bases map to TRBD2. In germline, CDR1 is SGDLS, CDR2 YYNGEE. Trimming cost V 0 bases and J 4 bases; bases outside gene matches: 3. This CDR3 contains 16 residues. CDR3 sequence (DNA): TGTGCCAGCAGCGTAGGGAGCGGGGGGGCCACCGGGGAGCTGTTTTTT. Protein sequence: CASSVGSGGATGELFF.

The rearrangement links TRBV9 to TRBJ1-2; D unclear. The CDR3 loop spans 12 amino acids. Looked up from germline, CDR1 is SGDLS and CDR2 is YYNGEE. Trimming took off 3 bases at V and 6 bases at J, with 9 bases between the two ends. The CDR3 sequence: CASSDRVDGYTF. The CDR3, as DNA: TGTGCCAGCAGCGACCGGGTTGATGGCTACACCTTC.

The chain combines TRBV18 with TRBJ1-3, with 7 bases fitting TRBD1. This CDR3 has 13 residues. In germline, CDR1 is KGHSH, CDR2 LQKENI. With 4 bases clipped from V and 10 bases from J, the junction kept 7 bases outside the gene matches. CDR3 amino acids: CASSLGTASTIYF. Written as DNA, the CDR3 is TGTGCCAGCTCACTAGGGACAGCTTCAACCATATATTTT. The complete variable domain, with remaining parts taken from reference TRBV18 and TRBJ1-3, reads NAGVMQNPRHLVRRRGQEARLRCSPMKGHSHVYWYRQLPEEGLKFMVYLQKENIIDESGMPKERFSAEFPKEGPSILRIQQVVRGDSAAYFCASSLGTASTIYFGEGSWLTVV.

The V gene is TRBV11-2, the J gene TRBJ2-3; 14 bases agree with TRBD2. Germline values: CDR1 SGHAT, CDR2 FQNNGV. The CDR3 loop spans 18 amino acids. After removal of 4 bases from V and 4 bases from J, the junction contained 10 bases not matched to a gene. In DNA form, the CDR3 reads TGTGCCAGCAGCTCCTTCCGGGGACTAGCGGGGGAGGCAGATACGCAGTATTTT. Its translation: CASSSFRGLAGEADTQYF. Combining the CDR3 with reference TRBV11-2 and TRBJ2-3 gives the whole variable domain EAGVAQSPRYKIIEKRQSVAFWCNPISGHATLYWYQQILGQGPKLLIQFQNNGVVDDSQLPKDRFSAERLKGVDSTLKIQPAKLEDSAVYLCASSSFRGLAGEADTQYFGPGTRLTVL.

The chain is built from TRBV6-5 and TRBJ2-7; D is undetermined. Trimming shortened V by 6 bases and J by 0 bases, and 12 bases separated the two germline ends. The CDR3 totals 14 residues. Germline V gene data show CDR1 as MNHEY and CDR2 as SVGAGI. For the CDR3, the DNA is TGTGCCAGCAGCTCGTACGACAACTCCTACGAGCAGTACTTC. Translating gives CASSSYDNSYEQYF.

The rearrangement links TRBV7-9 to TRBJ2-4; D possibly corresponds to TRBD1 (6 bases). The V end was cut by 5 bases, the J end by 0 bases, with 8 bases between. Germline CDR1 SEHNR, CDR2 FQNEAQ (reference sequence). The CDR3 consists of 14 residues. The CDR3 sequence is CASSGTRAKNIQYF. The CDR3 DNA reads as TGTGCCAGCAGCGGGACAAGAGCCAAAAACATTCAGTACTTC.

The chain's CDR3 is CASSARAGEQFF. In nucleotides, the CDR3 is TGCGCCAGCAGCGCTCGGGCGGGGGAGCAGTTCTTC. J is TRBJ2-1 and V is TRBV4-3, with a weak D call TRBD2 (6 bases). This CDR3 is built from 12 residues. CDR1 is LGHNA, CDR2 YSLEER, per germline. V gave up 5 bases and J gave up 10 bases, with 12 bases separating them.

The chain has TRBV5-1 and TRBJ2-3, with a possible D match to TRBD1 (5 bases). The germline gives CDR1 SGHRS, CDR2 YFSETQ. V was shortened by 7 bases and J by 5 bases, with 14 bases between the two germline ends. This CDR3 region has 13 residues. The CDR3 coding sequence is TGCGCCAGCTGTCCCCCCCAGGGAGATACGCAGTATTTT. This sequence encodes CASCPPQGDTQYF.

The V gene is TRBV6-1, the J gene TRBJ1-1; TRBD1 matches at 8 bases. Germline V lookup: CDR1 MNHNS, CDR2 SASEGT. V was clipped by 8 bases and J by 3 bases; unmatched bases: 5. The CDR3 is made up of 13 amino acids. The CDR3 region is CASAGTGYTEAFF. The CDR3 coding sequence is TGTGCCAGCGCCGGGACAGGCTACACTGAAGCTTTCTTT.

The chain recombines TRBV4-1 with TRBJ2-3; 9 bases fit TRBD2. The V gene end was trimmed by 0 bases and the J gene end by 2 bases; junction bases not matched to a gene: 6. The CDR3 runs 17 residues. Germline CDR1 reads MGHRA; CDR2 reads YSYEKL. The CDR3 is CASSQEGRGGFTDTQYF. The CDR3 DNA sequence: TGCGCCAGCAGCCAAGAAGGGCGGGGGGGCTTCACAGATACGCAGTATTTT.

J is TRBJ2-7 and V is TRBV7-6; the D gene is possibly TRBD1 (6 bases). CDR1 is SGHVS and CDR2 is FNYEAQ in the germline V gene. V lost 5 bases, J lost 2 bases, and 13 bases lay in between. This CDR3 has 14 residues. The chain's CDR3 is CASSLDRTTYEQYF. In nucleotides, the CDR3 is TGTGCCAGCAGCCTCGACAGGACGACCTACGAGCAGTACTTC.

The J gene is TRBJ2-7, the V gene TRBV6-5; D is possibly TRBD1 or TRBD2 (5 bases each). V lost 6 bases and J lost 0, with 15 bases in between. This CDR3 spans 15 amino acids. The germline gives CDR1 MNHEY, CDR2 SVGAGI. Here the CDR3 reads CASSQRGRTSYEQYF. CDR3 nucleotides: TGTGCCAGCAGCCAGAGGGGACGAACCTCCTACGAGCAGTACTTC.

The rearrangement uses TRBV7-2 and TRBJ1-5; 7 nucleotides line up with TRBD1. Germline V lookup: CDR1 SGHTA, CDR2 FQGNSA. V shed 0 bases and J 2 bases; nucleotides not matched to a gene: 7. The CDR3 is 17 residues long. CDR3 sequence (DNA): TGTGCCAGCAGCTTAGCGCAGGGGGTTGGGGGCAATCAGCCCCAGCATTTT. Translating it yields CASSLAQGVGGNQPQHF. The variable domain in full, completed from reference TRBV7-2 and TRBJ1-5, reads GAGVSQSPSNKVTEKGKDVELRCDPISGHTALYWYRQSLGQGLEFLIYFQGNSAPDKSGLPSDRFSAERTGGSVSTLTIQRTQQEDSAVYLCASSLAQGVGGNQPQHFGDGTRLSIL.

This clone was seen a single time. The chain is built from TRBV6-1 and TRBJ2-2; no firm D call. This CDR3 contains 13 residues. The germline V gene has CDR1 MNHNS and CDR2 SASEGT. With 7 bases removed from V and 2 bases from J, the gap between germline ends came to 8 bases. CDR3 DNA: TGTGCCAGCATAGGACCAAACACCGGGGAGCTGTTTTTT. This sequence encodes CASIGPNTGELFF.

The chain combines TRBV6-6 with TRBJ2-1; weak D call: TRBD2 (6 bases). V lost 8 bases and J 10 bases, leaving 15 bases between the germline ends. Germline V CDR1 and CDR2: MNHNY, SVGAGI (reference sequence). This CDR3 has 12 residues. CDR3 in amino acids: CASALGLWEQFF. CDR3 nucleotide sequence: TGTGCCAGCGCGTTGGGACTTTGGGAGCAGTTCTTC.

The chain combines TRBV6-1 with TRBJ1-2, with a possible D match to TRBD1 (5 bases). CDR3 size: 13 residues. CDR1 MNHNS and CDR2 SASEGT come from the germline V gene. V shed 1 base and J shed 4 bases, with 7 bases lying between them. The CDR3 here is CASSEGGGYGYTF. The CDR3, as DNA: TGTGCCAGCAGTGAAGGGGGCGGCTATGGCTACACCTTC.

The chain recombines TRBV7-3 with TRBJ2-7; TRBD2 is a possible D gene (6 bases). V was shortened by 2 bases and J by 5 bases, with 13 bases between the two germline ends. The CDR3 sequence is 14 residues long. CDR1 SGHTA and CDR2 FQGTGA come from the germline V gene. The CDR3 region has the DNA TGTGCCAGCAGCTTACAGGGACTCGGGGACGAGCAGTACTTC. It yields the protein CASSLQGLGDEQYF. Supplemented by reference TRBV7-3 and TRBJ2-7, the full variable domain reads GAGVSQTPSNKVTEKGKYVELRCDPISGHTALYWYRQSLGQGPEFLIYFQGTGAADDSGLPNDRFFAVRPEGSVSTLKIQRTERGDSAVYLCASSLQGLGDEQYFGPGTRLTVT.

This clone was counted only a few times. The chain recombines TRBV27 with TRBJ2-7; TRBD2 matches at 9 bases. Germline V gene lookup returns CDR1 MNHEY and CDR2 SMNVEV (reference sequence). J was trimmed by 3 bases and V by 5 bases; bases with no gene match: 11. The CDR3 runs 16 residues. In DNA form, the CDR3 reads TGTGCCAGCAGTCCCGGGATAGCGGGGGATCTCTACGAGCAGTACTTC. Its protein is CASSPGIAGDLYEQYF.

The chain recombines TRBV6-6 with TRBJ2-5; possible D gene TRBD2, 7 bases. The J call could be wrong; TRBJ2-7 is a better fit for the DNA end. The CDR3 extends over 12 amino acids. Germline-derived CDR1 and CDR2 are MNHNY and SVGAGI (reference sequence). The CDR3 here is CAATGGPYEQYF. The CDR3 coding sequence is TGTGCCGCCACGGGGGGCCCCTACGAGCAGTACTTC.

This chain joins TRBV11-1 and TRBJ1-2; D is ambiguous. CDR3 size: 11 residues. V lost 1 base and J 8 bases, leaving 5 bases between the germline ends. CDR1 is SGHAT, CDR2 FQDESV, per germline (reference sequence). CDR3 protein: CASSLGVGYTF. The CDR3 coding sequence is TGTGCCAGCAGCTTAGGAGTCGGCTACACCTTC.

The rearrangement links TRBV15 to TRBJ2-7; D might be TRBD1 (6 bases). Germline assignment: CDR1 LNHNV and CDR2 YYDKDF (reference sequence). This CDR3 is built from 12 residues. Trimming took 4 bases from V and 4 from J, leaving 8 bases between them. CDR3 nucleotides: TGTGCCACCAGCATACAGGGATACGAGCAGTACTTC. The encoded protein is CATSIQGYEQYF.

The chain uses TRBV6-7 and TRBJ2-5; D is perhaps TRBD2 (5 bases). TRBV6-7 is noted as an ORF with a role that remains uncertain. The CDR3 runs 14 residues. Trimming cost V 10 bases and J 4 bases, with 19 bases left between them. The CDR3 DNA reads as TGTGCCACCTACCCCTGGGCCGGAGGAGAGACCCAGTACTTC. Translating gives CATYPWAGGETQYF.

V gene TRBV28 combines with J gene TRBJ1-5; perhaps TRBD1 as D (5 bases). Trimming took 10 bases from V and 0 from J, leaving 7 bases between them. CDR1 MDHEN and CDR2 SYDVKM come from the germline V gene. CDR3 length equals 12 residues. CDR3 sequence: CATDSSNQPQHF. The CDR3 DNA is TGTGCCACCGACAGTAGCAATCAGCCCCAGCATTTT.

The genes are TRBV4-2 and TRBJ2-4; D is perhaps TRBD1 (5 bases). The CDR3 consists of 16 residues. Per germline, CDR1 LGHNA and CDR2 YNFKEQ. Trimming removed 0 bases from V and 2 bases from J, with 11 bases in between. The CDR3 here is CASSQESGASKNIQYF. The CDR3 coding sequence is TGTGCCAGCAGCCAAGAATCTGGGGCGTCCAAAAACATTCAGTACTTC.

The J gene is TRBJ1-2, the V gene TRBV5-6; D gene uncertain. Trimming pared 0 bases from V and 5 bases from J, leaving 8 bases between. Germline CDR1 SGHDT, CDR2 YYEEEE. The CDR3 is 13 residues long. CDR3 amino acids: CASSLGEKYGYTF. The CDR3 DNA is TGTGCCAGCAGCTTGGGAGAGAAGTATGGCTACACCTTC.

The J gene is TRBJ2-7, the V gene TRBV5-1; tentative D call: TRBD1 (6 bases). The CDR3 length is 14 residues. Trimming removed 0 bases at V and 0 bases at J, with 7 bases between. Per germline, CDR1 SGHRS and CDR2 YFSETQ. This CDR3 reads CASSLGRGSYEQYF. The DNA for the CDR3 is TGCGCCAGCAGCTTGGGCAGGGGCTCCTACGAGCAGTACTTC.

The chain combines TRBV28 with TRBJ1-2, with D maybe TRBD1 (5 bases). Germline assignment: CDR1 MDHEN and CDR2 SYDVKM. Trimming took off 4 bases at V and 5 bases at J, with 11 bases between the two ends. The CDR3 has 13 residues. The CDR3 loop reads CASSSDSRYGYTF. The CDR3 DNA reads TGTGCCAGCAGTTCCGACAGCAGATATGGCTACACCTTC.

V usage is TRBV19 and J usage is TRBJ2-7; 8 nucleotides agree with TRBD1. CDR1 is LNHDA and CDR2 is SQIVND in the germline V gene (reference sequence). The CDR3 loop spans 14 amino acids. V lost 5 bases to trimming and J lost 7 bases; unmatched junction nucleotides: 10. For the CDR3, the DNA is TGTGCCAGTAGTGGGGACAGGTCCGCGGGAGAGCAGTACTTC. It yields the protein CASSGDRSAGEQYF.

The gene calls are TRBV18 and TRBJ2-5, with 8 bases that match TRBD2. Germline V lookup: CDR1 KGHSH, CDR2 LQKENI. This CDR3 comprises 16 residues. The V segment lost 0 bases and the J segment 4 bases; nucleotides outside the gene matches: 7. The CDR3 sequence is CASSPPSGGQGETQYF. The DNA of the CDR3 is TGTGCCAGCTCACCACCGTCGGGAGGGCAAGGAGAGACCCAGTACTTC. The entire variable domain, with the rest obtained from reference TRBV18 and TRBJ2-5, is as follows: NAGVMQNPRHLVRRRGQEARLRCSPMKGHSHVYWYRQLPEEGLKFMVYLQKENIIDESGMPKERFSAEFPKEGPSILRIQQVVRGDSAAYFCASSPPSGGQGETQYFGPGTRLLVL.

This clone showed up just a few times. The genes are TRBV7-9 and TRBJ2-5, with 8 bases aligning to TRBD2. The V and J ends lost 5 bases and 3 bases, in that order; junction bases with no gene match: 8. CDR3 length: 15 amino acids. The germline V gene has CDR1 SEHNR and CDR2 FQNEAQ (reference sequence). As DNA, the CDR3 is TGTGCCAGCAGCCCACCCTCCGGGGGGGAAGAGACCCAGTACTTC. Its protein is CASSPPSGGEETQYF.

This chain links TRBV4-2 with TRBJ2-7; TRBD1 or TRBD2 may be the D gene (5 bases each). The V gene lost 2 bases and the J gene lost 4 bases, with 15 bases spanning the gap. The CDR3 is made up of 15 amino acids. Germline assignment: CDR1 LGHNA and CDR2 YNFKEQ. Here the CDR3 DNA reads TGTGCCAGCAGCCAAATAAGAGAGGGGACGTACGAGCAGTACTTC. The encoded protein is CASSQIREGTYEQYF.